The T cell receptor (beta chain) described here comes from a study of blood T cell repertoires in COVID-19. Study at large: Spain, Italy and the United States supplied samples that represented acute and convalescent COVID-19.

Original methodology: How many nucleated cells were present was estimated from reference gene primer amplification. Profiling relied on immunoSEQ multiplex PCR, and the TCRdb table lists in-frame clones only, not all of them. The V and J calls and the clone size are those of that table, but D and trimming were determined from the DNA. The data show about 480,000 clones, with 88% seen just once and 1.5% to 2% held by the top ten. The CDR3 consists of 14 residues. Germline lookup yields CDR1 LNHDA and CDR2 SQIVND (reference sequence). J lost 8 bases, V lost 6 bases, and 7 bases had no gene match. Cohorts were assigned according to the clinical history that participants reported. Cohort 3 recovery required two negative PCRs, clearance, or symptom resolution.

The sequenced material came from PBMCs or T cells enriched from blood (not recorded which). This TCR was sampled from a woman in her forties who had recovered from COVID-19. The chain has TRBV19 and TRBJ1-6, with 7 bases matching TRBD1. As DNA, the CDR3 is TGTGCCAGTAGCAACAGGGGTCAGCATTCACCCCTCCACTTT. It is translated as CASSNRGQHSPLHF.